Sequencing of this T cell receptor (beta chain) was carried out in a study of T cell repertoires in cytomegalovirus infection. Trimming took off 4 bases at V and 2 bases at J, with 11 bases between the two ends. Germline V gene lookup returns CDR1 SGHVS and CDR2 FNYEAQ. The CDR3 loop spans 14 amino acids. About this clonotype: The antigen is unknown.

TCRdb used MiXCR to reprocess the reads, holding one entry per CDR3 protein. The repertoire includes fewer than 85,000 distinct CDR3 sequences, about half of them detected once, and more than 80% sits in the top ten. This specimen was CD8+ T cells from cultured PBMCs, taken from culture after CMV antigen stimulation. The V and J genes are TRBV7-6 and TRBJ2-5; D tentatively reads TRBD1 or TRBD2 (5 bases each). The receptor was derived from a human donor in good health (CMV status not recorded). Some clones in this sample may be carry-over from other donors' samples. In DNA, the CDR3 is TGTGCCAGCAGCTCCCGGGACGCACAAGAGACCCAGTACTTC. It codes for CASSSRDAQETQYF.